This T cell receptor (beta chain) was retrieved from a study of shared clonotypes between healthy human individuals. Germline V gene data show CDR1 as MDHEN and CDR2 as SYDVKM. V was cut by 8 bases and J by 4 bases, with 11 bases left in between. The CDR3 contains 12 residues. Sequencing used immunoSEQ multiplex PCR; TCRdb keeps in-frame clones, though not all of them. There are 450,000 or so clones in the sample; more than 70% occur only once, and approximately 12% lies in the top ten. Sequenced sample: PBMCs. The TCR originated in a woman in her 40s in good health. Some clones in this sample may be carry-over from other donors' samples. This sequence joins TRBV28 and TRBJ2-5; D gene unclear. CDR3: CASYADVETQYF. As DNA, the CDR3 is TGTGCCAGCTATGCCGATGTAGAGACCCAGTACTTC.